This T cell receptor beta chain was sequenced during a study of cytomegalovirus exposure and HLA in healthy donors. Findings of the study overall: The classifier reportedly diagnosed cytomegalovirus status with high specificity and sensitivity. Equally common other TCR beta chains were less clonally expanded than HLA-associated ones, a later analysis found.

Germline values: CDR1 LNHDA, CDR2 SQIVND (reference sequence). The CDR3 covers 13 residues. V was cut by 5 bases and J by 5 bases, with 12 bases left in between. As regards this clone: The antigen remains unidentified.

The PCR ran on 60 Vbeta and 13 Jbeta primers. Generated by immunoSEQ multiplex PCR, the TCRdb table keeps only in-frame clones and is missing some. Of around 180,000 clones listed, about three quarters are singletons. The receptor comes from a woman aged 40 to 50 in good health and CMV-seronegative. Material: PBMCs. The chain is built from TRBV19 and TRBJ1-1; a weak D match, TRBD1 (6 bases). CDR3 nucleotides: TGTGCCAGTAGTGAGGACAGAATGACTGAAGCTTTCTTT. Translation: CASSEDRMTEAFF.